These 28 T cell receptor beta chains were all obtained from the same sample, sequenced in a study of vaccination and CD4 T cells after COVID-19. Described treatment: roughly 10-day PBMC culture with coronavirus spike peptide pools or control peptides (ViraFEST assay). These receptors have no known antigen. Once obtained from cultured CD4+ T cells, the DNA was sequenced using the Oncomine TCR Beta short-read assay. Each CDR3 protein is one row after TCRdb ran MiXCR on the PCR reads. Seen here are 11,000 to 15,000 distinct CDR3 sequences, about 55% observed once, and the top ten hold roughly a tenth. The sample was CD4+ T cells from blood, cultured in vitro, taken before SARS-CoV-2 vaccination. These receptors were collected from a human donor who had recovered from COVID-19.

The rearrangement links TRBV9 to TRBJ2-2; D not resolved. The CDR3 loop spans 15 amino acids. The germline V gene encodes CDR1 SGDLS and CDR2 YYNGEE. The germline V and J ends were trimmed by 0 bases and 4 bases, with 10 bases remaining between them. The CDR3 DNA reads as TGTGCCAGCAGCGTAGGGCAGGTGGTCACCGGGGAGCTGTTTTTT. It codes for CASSVGQVVTGELFF.

In nucleotides, the CDR3 is TGTGCCAGCAAGATGGACGGCGCTACCGGTGAACTGTTTTTT. Translation: CASKMDGATGELFF. The chain couples TRBV28 to TRBJ1-4, with unresolved D. Germline CDR1 MDHEN, CDR2 SYDVKM. V was pared by 7 bases and J by 12 bases, with 21 bases between. The CDR3 is made up of 14 amino acids.

The table lists this clonotype with a few counts. The V call is TRBV19, the J call TRBJ1-2; TRBD1 matches at 7 bases. CDR1 and CDR2 from the germline V gene are LNHDA and SQIVND (reference sequence). The V gene end was trimmed by 4 bases and the J gene end by 3 bases; junction bases not matched to a gene: 8. CDR3 length equals 15 residues. The CDR3 nucleotides read TGTGCCAGTAGTAAGGAGCGCACAGGGGACTATGGCTACACCTTC. This gives the protein CASSKERTGDYGYTF.

In its sample, this clonotype was seen once. The chain combines TRBV27 with TRBJ1-1; tentatively, D is TRBD1 (5 bases). Germline CDR1 and CDR2: MNHEY and SMNVEV (reference sequence). The CDR3 runs 16 residues. V lost 6 bases to trimming and J lost 3 bases, with 20 bases between them. The CDR3 DNA reads TGTGCCAGCAGCCGATCAGGGTTGCGCATGCACACTGAAGCTTTCTTT. Encoded protein: CASSRSGLRMHTEAFF.

The chain recombines TRBV7-2 with TRBJ1-5; TRBD1 aligns across 7 bases. This CDR3 comprises 16 residues. Looked up from germline, CDR1 is SGHTA and CDR2 is FQGNSA. Germline trimming cut 2 bases from V and 0 bases from J; bases unmatched to any gene: 4. This CDR3 reads CASSLYRGLSNQPQHF. CDR3 coding DNA: TGTGCCAGCAGCTTATACAGGGGACTTAGCAATCAGCCCCAGCATTTT.

V usage is TRBV20-1 and J usage is TRBJ2-5; tentative D call: TRBD1 (6 bases). Trimming cost V 6 bases and J 2 bases, with 10 bases left between them. CDR1 and CDR2 (germline): DFQATT, SNEGSKA (reference sequence). The CDR3 covers 12 residues. The CDR3 coding sequence is TGCAGTGCAGGACAGTGGCAAGAGACCCAGTACTTC. This sequence encodes CSAGQWQETQYF.

The chain uses TRBV7-6 and TRBJ2-7; D unclear. The germline gives CDR1 SGHVS, CDR2 FNYEAQ. The CDR3 length is 16 residues. V was trimmed by 1 base and J by 1 base, leaving 14 bases between them. For the CDR3, the DNA is TGTGCCAGCAGCTTAGGTCGGGCAAGCCCATCCTACGAGCAGTACTTC. Protein: CASSLGRASPSYEQYF. The complete variable domain, with remaining parts taken from reference TRBV7-6 and TRBJ2-7, reads GAGVSQSPRYKVTKRGQDVALRCDPISGHVSLYWYRQALGQGPEFLTYFNYEAQQDKSGLPNDRFSAERPEGSISTLTIQRTEQRDSAMYRCASSLGRASPSYEQYFGPGTRLTVT.

This sequence joins TRBV27 and TRBJ1-6, with D perhaps TRBD1 (5 bases). The V end lost 3 bases, the J end lost 9 bases, and 18 bases lay between the germline ends. Germline loops: CDR1 MNHEY, CDR2 SMNVEV (reference sequence). The CDR3 length is 16 residues. The CDR3 region is CASSFRGRLSSSPLHF. The CDR3 region has the DNA TGTGCCAGCAGTTTCCGGGGCCGGCTCTCCAGTTCACCCCTCCACTTT.

The gene calls are TRBV20-1 and TRBJ2-3; 10 nucleotides align to TRBD2. The junction had 16 bases not matched to a gene; V was cut back by 3 bases and J by 1 base. Germline V CDR1 and CDR2: DFQATT, SNEGSKA (reference sequence). CDR3 length: 19 residues. The CDR3: CSASAPLAGGGAGTDTQYF. The CDR3 bases are TGCAGTGCTAGCGCCCCCTTAGCGGGAGGAGGAGCTGGCACAGATACGCAGTATTTT.

This clonotype was seen a handful of times. V is TRBV30 and J is TRBJ1-5; TRBD1 might be the D (6 bases). The CDR3 runs to 15 residues. The germline V and J ends were trimmed by 2 bases and 5 bases, with 16 bases remaining between them. The germline CDR1 and CDR2 sequences are GTSNPN and SVGIG (reference sequence). CDR3 DNA sequence: TGTGCCTGGAGTTTTGGTCAGGGGAGGGATCAGCCCCAGCATTTT. Protein: CAWSFGQGRDQPQHF. The variable domain in full, completed from reference TRBV30 and TRBJ1-5, reads SQTIHQWPATLVQPVGSPLSLECTVEGTSNPNLYWYRQAAGRGLQLLFYSVGIGQISSEVPQNLSASRPQDRQFILSSKKLLLSDSGFYLCAWSFGQGRDQPQHFGDGTRLSIL.

V and J are TRBV7-6 and TRBJ1-1; D call uncertain. Germline lookup yields CDR1 SGHVS and CDR2 FNYEAQ. CDR3 length: 13 residues. With 5 bases removed from V and 1 base from J, the gap between germline ends came to 8 bases. In nucleotides, the CDR3 is TGTGCCAGCAGCCTCGCCCGGAACACTGAAGCTTTCTTT. Its translation is CASSLARNTEAFF.

In its sample, this clonotype was seen once. CDR3 loop: CASSLELAYEQYF. CDR3 DNA: TGTGCCAGCAGCTTAGAACTAGCCTACGAGCAGTACTTC. The rearrangement uses TRBV11-2 and TRBJ2-7; D is perhaps TRBD2 (5 bases). Trimming took 0 bases from V and 2 from J, leaving 5 bases between them. The CDR3 has 13 residues. Looked up from germline, CDR1 is SGHAT and CDR2 is FQNNGV.

The genes are TRBV2 and TRBJ1-2, with a possible D match to TRBD1 (6 bases). The CDR3 consists of 15 residues. V was trimmed by 6 bases and J by 3 bases, leaving 17 bases between them. Germline V CDR1 and CDR2: SNHLY, FYNNEI. DNA for the CDR3: TGTGCCAGCAGCGCCAGACCGGGACAAGACTATGGCTACACCTTC. Protein: CASSARPGQDYGYTF.

V gene TRBV28 combines with J gene TRBJ2-3; perhaps TRBD1 as D (5 bases). This CDR3 region has 15 residues. The ends were cut back, 5 bases at V and 6 bases at J, with 18 bases in the middle. Germline values: CDR1 MDHEN, CDR2 SYDVKM. CDR3 region: CASSITGFDADTQYF. The CDR3, as DNA: TGTGCCAGCAGTATTACAGGTTTTGATGCTGATACGCAGTATTTT.

The chain is built from TRBV7-2 and TRBJ1-1; the match to TRBD1 covers 8 bases. The CDR3 contains 14 residues. The V gene end was trimmed by 2 bases and the J gene end by 4 bases; junction bases not matched to a gene: 3. Germline CDR1 reads SGHTA; CDR2 reads FQGNSA. The CDR3 DNA sequence: TGTGCCAGCAGCTTACAGGGGGCAGGCACTGAAGCTTTCTTT. As protein: CASSLQGAGTEAFF.

J is TRBJ2-5 and V is TRBV2, with D unclear. Trimming took 9 bases from V and 2 from J, leaving 10 bases between them. The length of the CDR3 is 12 residues. Germline values: CDR1 SNHLY, CDR2 FYNNEI. The CDR3 nucleotides are TGTGCCAGTGGGAAAGAACAAGAGACCCAGTACTTC. Amino acid sequence: CASGKEQETQYF.

The chain employs TRBV6-1 and TRBJ2-3, with 12 positions matching TRBD1. The CDR3 loop spans 15 amino acids. From germline, CDR1 is MNHNS and CDR2 SASEGT. Trimming removed 6 bases from V and 7 bases from J; junction bases left unmatched: 8. CDR3 amino acids: CASSPGQGARYTQYF. In DNA form, the CDR3 reads TGTGCCAGCAGCCCGGGACAGGGGGCGCGATATACGCAGTATTTT.

The chain couples TRBV7-2 to TRBJ2-4; D uncertain. Per the germline V gene, CDR1 is SGHTA and CDR2 is FQGNSA. The CDR3 extends over 12 amino acids. Trimming pared 0 bases from V and 3 bases from J, leaving 0 bases between. Written as DNA, the CDR3 is TGTGCCAGCAGCTTAGCCAAAAACATTCAGTACTTC. Encoded protein: CASSLAKNIQYF.

The chain couples TRBV6-1 to TRBJ1-3; the match to TRBD1 covers 8 bases. V was clipped by 11 bases and J by 8 bases; unmatched bases: 5. Germline CDR1 reads MNHNS; CDR2 reads SASEGT. The CDR3 is made up of 11 amino acids. CDR3 nucleotides: TGTGCCGGCTCACAGGGGGACACCATATATTTT. Protein: CAGSQGDTIYF.

By its share, this clonotype is medium-sized (0.01 to 0.1%). The rearrangement joins TRBV28 to TRBJ2-7; no clear D gene. There are 11 residues in the CDR3. Germline values: CDR1 MDHEN, CDR2 SYDVKM. Trimming removed 6 bases at V and 4 bases at J, with 7 bases between. The DNA of the CDR3 is TGTGCCAGCAGACAAAGTTACGAGCAGTACTTC. Protein: CASRQSYEQYF.

The table lists this clonotype with a few counts. The chain is built from TRBV7-2 and TRBJ2-4; tentative D call: TRBD1 (5 bases). Deletions cut 1 base from V and 8 bases from J, with 12 bases between. Germline V gene data show CDR1 as SGHTA and CDR2 as FQGNSA. The CDR3 is 14 amino acids. In DNA, the CDR3 is TGTGCCAGCAGCTTAGGACAGTCTAATTACATTCAGTACTTC. This encodes CASSLGQSNYIQYF.

The chain is built from TRBV21-1 and TRBJ1-5. TRBV21-1 is tagged as a pseudogene. The CDR3 covers 13 residues. CDR3 sequence: CASSKGGNQPQHF. The CDR3 nucleotides read TGTGCCAGCAGCAAAGGGGGCAATCAGCCCCAGCATTTT.

The chain has TRBV20-1 and TRBJ1-1, with 7 bases that match TRBD1. The germline gives CDR1 DFQATT, CDR2 SNEGSKA (reference sequence). The CDR3 is 14 residues long. J was trimmed by 5 bases and V by 2 bases; bases with no gene match: 8. CDR3 nucleotide sequence: TGCAGTGCTAGAAAAACAGGGGTACGGACTGAAGCTTTCTTT. Amino acid sequence: CSARKTGVRTEAFF.

On this clonotype: Its ends do not fully match the called genes, so a read error is possible. The J gene is TRBJ2-2, the V gene TRBV5-5; 11 positions match TRBD2. This CDR3 is built from 18 residues. Germline CDR1 SGHKS, CDR2 YYEKEE (reference sequence). The CDR3, as DNA: TGTGCCAGCAGCTTGGTCGGGGGACTAGCGGCTAACACCGAGGAGCTGTTTTTT. It encodes CASSLVGGLAANTEELFF.

This CDR3 is CASSDSTSGSNEQFF. DNA for the CDR3: TGTGCCAGCAGTGACTCGACTAGCGGGAGCAATGAGCAGTTCTTC. This chain joins TRBV6-4 and TRBJ2-1, with TRBD2 matching 12 bases. The trim removed 0 bases at V and 6 bases at J, leaving 0 bases unmatched. The CDR3 runs 15 residues. CDR1 is MRHNA and CDR2 is SNTAGT in the germline V gene.

CDR3 region: CASSEIQGIDSPLHF. The CDR3 bases are TGTGCCAGCAGTGAGATCCAGGGAATCGATTCACCCCTCCACTTT. The chain links TRBV2 to TRBJ1-6; tentatively, D is TRBD1 (5 bases). The CDR3 consists of 15 residues. Deletions cut 3 bases from V and 8 bases from J, with 14 bases between. From germline, CDR1 is SNHLY and CDR2 FYNNEI.

This clonotype came up once. The chain is built from TRBV19 and TRBJ2-1; D gene ambiguous. CDR3 length equals 13 residues. V lost 6 bases and J 6 bases, leaving 12 bases between the germline ends. CDR1 LNHDA and CDR2 SQIVND come from the germline V gene (reference sequence). CDR3 sequence reads: CASSSTYGNEQFF. CDR3 sequence (DNA): TGTGCCAGTAGCTCCACCTACGGCAATGAGCAGTTCTTC. Based on the CDR3 plus reference TRBV19 and TRBJ2-1, the full variable domain is DGGITQSPKYLFRKEGQNVTLSCEQNLNHDAMYWYRQDPGQGLRLIYYSQIVNDFQKGDIAEGYSVSREKKESFPLTVTSAQKNPTAFYLCASSSTYGNEQFFGPGTRLTVL.

This clonotype occurred a few times. Here the CDR3 reads CASGGENTGELFF. CDR3 DNA sequence: TGTGCCAGTGGGGGGGAAAACACCGGGGAGCTGTTTTTT. This chain joins TRBV19 and TRBJ2-2, with TRBD2 identical over 7 bases. The V segment lost 8 bases and the J segment 2 bases; nucleotides outside the gene matches: 2. Germline V gives CDR1 LNHDA, CDR2 SQIVND (reference sequence). The CDR3 has 13 residues.